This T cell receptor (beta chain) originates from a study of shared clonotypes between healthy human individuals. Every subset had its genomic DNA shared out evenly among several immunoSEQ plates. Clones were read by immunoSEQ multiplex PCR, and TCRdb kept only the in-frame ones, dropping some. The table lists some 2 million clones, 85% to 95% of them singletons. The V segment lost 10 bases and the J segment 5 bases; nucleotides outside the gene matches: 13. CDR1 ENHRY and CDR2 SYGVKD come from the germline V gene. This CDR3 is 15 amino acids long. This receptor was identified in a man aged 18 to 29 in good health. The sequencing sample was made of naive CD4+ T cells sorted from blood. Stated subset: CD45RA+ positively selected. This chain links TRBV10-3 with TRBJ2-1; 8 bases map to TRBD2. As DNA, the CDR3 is TGTGCCACGGGTCGGACGGGACTAGTGGACAATGAGCAGTTCTTC. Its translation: CATGRTGLVDNEQFF.